A single sample is the source of the 27 T cell receptor beta chains below, sequenced in a study of T-cell reconstitution after alpha-beta-depleted transplantation in children. Preparation of the TCRbeta library was carried out with unique molecular identifiers. MiXCR, applied by TCRdb to the PCR reads, yields one record per CDR3 protein. Seen here are 500,000 to 650,000 distinct CDR3 sequences, over 10% observed once, and the top ten hold around 2.2%. The material sequenced was PBMCs, mostly from graft donor cells, taken 360 days after TCRalphabeta/CD19-depleted stem cell transplant. The receptors originated from a male patient between 10 and 17 years old who had a stem cell transplant for acute myeloid leukemia, so the T cells may come from the graft donor.

This chain uses TRBV23-1 with TRBJ1-2, with D maybe TRBD1 (6 bases). TRBV23-1 has ORF status, its function being uncertain. The CDR3 has 16 residues. V was shortened by 8 bases and J by 4 bases, with 23 bases between the two germline ends. The CDR3 DNA follows: TGCGCCAGCCGCCCCAACCCGGGACACCTTATCTATGGCTACACCTTC. Encoded protein: CASRPNPGHLIYGYTF.

This clonotype was observed a handful of times. The chain couples TRBV12-3 or TRBV12-4 to TRBJ2-1; 7 nucleotides align to TRBD2. The CDR3 sequence is 15 residues long. V lost 8 bases to trimming and J lost 2 bases; unmatched junction nucleotides: 9. The CDR3 spells CASGRGTEPYNEQFF. The DNA for the CDR3 is TGTGCCAGCGGGAGGGGCACGGAGCCCTACAATGAGCAGTTCTTC.

In this sample, this clonotype turned up many times. V usage is TRBV28 and J usage is TRBJ2-7; D is possibly TRBD2 (6 bases). Trimming took 3 bases from V and 6 from J, leaving 18 bases between them. The germline CDR1 and CDR2 sequences are MDHEN and SYDVKM. This CDR3 has 15 amino acids. The CDR3, as DNA: TGTGCCAGCAGTTTCCCACTAGCCAATGCCGTCGAGCAGTACTTC. This sequence encodes CASSFPLANAVEQYF.

This chain joins TRBV20-1 and TRBJ2-3; the D gene could be TRBD1 or TRBD2 (6 bases each). Trimming left V 3 bases short and J 7 bases short, with 17 bases between. The CDR3 runs 14 residues. Germline CDR1 reads DFQATT; CDR2 reads SNEGSKA (reference sequence). CDR3 sequence reads: CSASRRGRGYTQYF. CDR3 DNA: TGCAGTGCTAGTCGCCGGGGGCGAGGGTATACGCAGTATTTT.

This clonotype was seen only a few times. This rearrangement joins TRBV20-1 to TRBJ2-7, with 9 bases matching TRBD2. Germline-derived CDR1 and CDR2 are DFQATT and SNEGSKA (reference sequence). Losses at the gene ends were 0 bases for V and 4 bases for J; bases not matched to a gene: 10. This CDR3 is 16 amino acids long. Here the CDR3 reads CSARDVWETSGYEQYF. The CDR3 DNA reads as TGCAGTGCTAGAGATGTGTGGGAGACTAGCGGATACGAGCAGTACTTC.

This clonotype was counted between two and nine times. This CDR3 reads CASSQDSLREEGPDTQYF. In nucleotides, the CDR3 is TGTGCCAGCAGCCAAGATTCATTGCGGGAGGAGGGGCCGGATACGCAGTATTTT. The V and J genes are TRBV14 and TRBJ2-3; 8 nucleotides line up with TRBD2. The CDR3 loop spans 18 amino acids. Losses at the gene ends were 0 bases for V and 6 bases for J; bases not matched to a gene: 14. Germline values: CDR1 SGHDN, CDR2 FVKESK.

The chain links TRBV20-1 to TRBJ2-1, with 11 bases aligning to TRBD2. V lost 2 bases to trimming and J lost 7 bases; unmatched junction nucleotides: 1. CDR3 length: 13 residues. Germline V gene sequence: CDR1 DFQATT, CDR2 SNEGSKA (reference sequence). The CDR3: CSARTSGGNEQFF. The DNA of the CDR3 is TGCAGTGCTAGAACTAGCGGGGGAAATGAGCAGTTCTTC.

The genes are TRBV12-3 or TRBV12-4 and TRBJ2-1; 11 nucleotides agree with TRBD2. The ends lost 6 bases at V and 8 bases at J; junction bases unmatched: 9. CDR3 length equals 15 residues. This CDR3 is CASSLGLAGSDEQFF. Written as DNA, the CDR3 is TGTGCCAGCAGCCTAGGACTAGCGGGCAGCGATGAGCAGTTCTTC.

Only a few counts were recorded for this clonotype. V and J are TRBV3-1 and TRBJ1-4, with 7 positions matching TRBD1. V gave up 8 bases and J gave up 7 bases; unmatched junction bases: 7. Germline values: CDR1 LGHDT, CDR2 YNNKEL (reference sequence). CDR3 length: 13 residues. The DNA for the CDR3 is TGTGCCAGCGGCGTCAGGGGGTCTGAAAAACTGTTTTTT. Protein product: CASGVRGSEKLFF.

The chain links TRBV24-1 to TRBJ2-3; D perhaps matches TRBD2 (5 bases). The V gene's germline CDR1 is KGHDR and CDR2 SFDVKD. V gave up 10 bases and J gave up 2 bases, with 9 bases separating them. This CDR3 is 12 amino acids long. The CDR3 DNA reads as TGTGCCACTCGGGATTTCACAGATACGCAGTATTTT. This sequence encodes CATRDFTDTQYF.

V is TRBV30 and J is TRBJ2-3, with D perhaps matching TRBD1 or TRBD2 (5 bases each). The V gene lost 3 bases and the J gene lost 4 bases, with 17 bases spanning the gap. The CDR3 extends over 15 amino acids. Germline V gives CDR1 GTSNPN, CDR2 SVGIG (reference sequence). For the CDR3, the DNA is TGTGCCTGGAGACCGGGACCCATTGTCTCAGATACGCAGTATTTT. This sequence encodes CAWRPGPIVSDTQYF.

This clonotype was picked up a small number of times. The genes are TRBV9 and TRBJ2-1; 9 bases align to TRBD1. Germline CDR1 and CDR2: SGDLS and YYNGEE. The CDR3 loop spans 15 amino acids. The J segment lost 7 bases and the V segment lost 0 bases, leaving 5 bases of the junction unmatched. The CDR3 DNA is TGTGCCAGCAGCGTAGAGGGACAGGGAGGAAATGAGCAGTTCTTC. Translated: CASSVEGQGGNEQFF.

V and J are TRBV28 and TRBJ2-4; 13 bases map to TRBD2. CDR3 size: 18 residues. Looked up from germline, CDR1 is MDHEN and CDR2 is SYDVKM. Unmatched junction bases numbered 11, after V lost 5 bases and J lost 4 bases. The CDR3 reads CASSPTRTSGSRKNIQYF. CDR3 nucleotide sequence: TGTGCCAGCAGTCCTACCCGGACTAGCGGGAGTAGGAAAAACATTCAGTACTTC.

This clonotype was seen many times. This chain links TRBV20-1 with TRBJ2-7; 10 bases line up with TRBD2. With V trimmed by 3 bases and J by 6 bases, 8 bases remained unmatched. This CDR3 region has 14 residues. Germline CDR1 is DFQATT and CDR2 is SNEGSKA (reference sequence). CDR3 DNA: TGCAGTGCTAGTTTTCTAGCGGGAGTCCGCGAGCAGTACTTC. Translated: CSASFLAGVREQYF.

CDR3 nucleotides: TGTGCTAGTGGCCTACTAGCGGGATCTTCGGGTGAGCAGTTCTTC. Protein sequence: CASGLLAGSSGEQFF. The chain carries TRBV12-5 and TRBJ2-1; 10 nucleotides align to TRBD2. Germline lookup yields CDR1 LGHNT and CDR2 FRNRAP. The CDR3 is 15 residues long. V dropped 6 bases and J dropped 9; count of bases not matched to a gene: 11.

This rearrangement joins TRBV19 to TRBJ1-5; 7 bases are shared with TRBD1. The CDR3 length is 16 residues. Germline-derived CDR1 and CDR2 are LNHDA and SQIVND (reference sequence). J gave up 2 bases and V 3 bases, and 7 bases lay outside the gene matches. The CDR3: CASSIWLGQGNQPQHF. The CDR3 DNA reads TGTGCCAGTAGTATTTGGCTCGGACAGGGCAATCAGCCCCAGCATTTT.

The chain has TRBV7-3 and TRBJ1-5, with D perhaps TRBD1 (5 bases). Trimming removed 1 base from V and 0 bases from J, with 16 bases in between. Germline lookup yields CDR1 SGHTA and CDR2 FQGTGA. This CDR3 has 18 residues. The CDR3 loop reads CASSLRLKGPYSNQPQHF. The CDR3 DNA reads as TGTGCCAGCAGCTTAAGGTTGAAGGGACCTTATAGCAATCAGCCCCAGCATTTT. The full variable domain, with the rest looked up from reference TRBV7-3 and TRBJ1-5, is GAGVSQTPSNKVTEKGKYVELRCDPISGHTALYWYRQSLGQGPEFLIYFQGTGAADDSGLPNDRFFAVRPEGSVSTLKIQRTERGDSAVYLCASSLRLKGPYSNQPQHFGDGTRLSIL.

This clonotype was counted only a few times. The chain couples TRBV5-1 to TRBJ1-1; 9 nucleotides agree with TRBD1. In germline, CDR1 is SGHRS, CDR2 YFSETQ. The V segment lost 2 bases and the J segment 7 bases; nucleotides outside the gene matches: 15. There are 17 residues in the CDR3. This CDR3 reads CASSFFGTGSFKGEAFF. The CDR3 DNA reads as TGCGCCAGCAGCTTTTTTGGGACAGGGTCGTTTAAGGGTGAAGCTTTCTTT.

The rearrangement joins TRBV4-3 to TRBJ2-5; TRBD1 is a possible D gene (6 bases). The CDR3 length is 18 residues. The ends were cut back, 3 bases at V and 4 bases at J, with 24 bases in the middle. Germline CDR1 and CDR2: LGHNA and YSLEER. The CDR3 DNA follows: TGCGCCAGCAGCCAGCAAATCCCCACAGGGTTCCGGGGAGAGACCCAGTACTTC. Protein sequence: CASSQQIPTGFRGETQYF.

This clonotype is medium-sized (0.01 to 0.1%) within its sample. V gene TRBV20-1 combines with J gene TRBJ2-1; D is unclear. Trimming pared 1 base from V and 9 bases from J, leaving 10 bases between. The CDR3 length is 12 residues. The germline V gene encodes CDR1 DFQATT and CDR2 SNEGSKA (reference sequence). CDR3 amino acids: CSARALPGEQFF. As DNA, the CDR3 is TGCAGTGCTAGAGCTCTGCCCGGTGAGCAGTTCTTC.

The genes are TRBV12-3 or TRBV12-4 and TRBJ2-7; unclear D gene. The CDR3 covers 14 residues. V lost 6 bases and J 0 bases, leaving 12 bases between the germline ends. CDR3 DNA: TGTGCCAGCAGATCAGGACGGAGCTCCTACGAGCAGTACTTC. The encoded protein is CASRSGRSSYEQYF.

This clonotype appeared many times. The chain is built from TRBV20-1 and TRBJ2-5, with 10 bases identical to TRBD1. The germline CDR1 and CDR2 sequences are DFQATT and SNEGSKA (reference sequence). The V gene end was trimmed by 6 bases and the J gene end by 7 bases; junction bases not matched to a gene: 14. This CDR3 region has 15 residues. CDR3 DNA: TGCAGTGCCCCGGACAGGGGGGTGCGTAGATGGACCCAGTACTTC. Translated: CSAPDRGVRRWTQYF.

In this sample, this clonotype turned up a few times. The V call is TRBV12-3 or TRBV12-4, the J call TRBJ2-7; no firm D call. The CDR3 contains 14 residues. Trimming pared 3 bases from V and 3 bases from J, leaving 12 bases between. CDR3 protein: CASSLKPQIYEQYF. For the CDR3, the DNA is TGTGCCAGCAGTTTGAAACCTCAGATCTACGAGCAGTACTTC.

CDR3 sequence (DNA): TGTGCCAGCAGTTTAAAGGGACTAGCGAACAATGAGCAGTTCTTC. Translation: CASSLKGLANNEQFF. The rearrangement uses TRBV28 and TRBJ2-1; TRBD2 aligns across 10 bases. Germline trimming cut 2 bases from V and 5 bases from J; bases unmatched to any gene: 3. Germline-derived CDR1 and CDR2 are MDHEN and SYDVKM. This CDR3 is 15 amino acids long.

A few counts support this clonotype. The chain combines TRBV20-1 with TRBJ2-2, with D perhaps matching TRBD2 (6 bases). Germline V gene lookup returns CDR1 DFQATT and CDR2 SNEGSKA (reference sequence). V lost 0 bases and J 5 bases, leaving 16 bases between the germline ends. The CDR3 is 16 residues long. CDR3 residues: CSARERDSRWTGELFF. The CDR3 nucleotides are TGCAGTGCTAGAGAACGGGACTCCAGGTGGACCGGGGAGCTGTTTTTT.

The V call is TRBV7-2, the J call TRBJ2-7; 11 nucleotides agree with TRBD2. The germline V gene encodes CDR1 SGHTA and CDR2 FQGNSA. J lost 6 bases, V lost 6 bases, and 7 bases had no gene match. The CDR3 is made up of 14 amino acids. CDR3 nucleotides: TGTGCCAGCAGAAAAACTAGCGGGAGTCCCGAGCAGTACTTC. It translates to CASRKTSGSPEQYF.

The rearrangement uses TRBV6-2 or TRBV6-3 and TRBJ2-5, with 8 bases matching TRBD1. Germline CDR1 reads MNHEY; CDR2 reads SVGEGT. With V trimmed by 2 bases and J by 5 bases, 13 bases remained unmatched. The CDR3 is 17 residues long. CDR3 residues: CASSYPLRTGYDETQYF. The CDR3 DNA is TGTGCCAGCAGTTACCCCCTGAGGACAGGGTACGACGAGACCCAGTACTTC.